These 21 T cell receptor beta chains originate from one sample sequenced in a study of blood T cells in healthy people across ages. For the second PCR, which ran for 7 to 11 cycles, a sample-barcoded 5' primer and a J-beta primer mix were used. TCRdb itself ran the 5' RACE reads through MiXCR, one entry per CDR3 protein. The sample includes roughly 860,000 distinct CDR3 sequences, approximately 59% seen only once; the top ten take around a quarter. Sequenced sample: blood. The receptors were gathered from a man aged 30-40 years in good health.

The rearrangement links TRBV4-3 to TRBJ1-1; the D gene is possibly TRBD1 (5 bases). Between the trimmed V and J ends, which lost 0 bases and 1 base, there was a span of 9 bases. The germline gives CDR1 LGHNA, CDR2 YSLEER. CDR3 size: 15 residues. The CDR3 DNA reads TGCGCCAGCAGCCAAGATCGGGGGACGAACACTGAAGCTTTCTTT. It encodes CASSQDRGTNTEAFF.

The chain links TRBV5-1 to TRBJ2-2; D is ambiguous. Germline loops: CDR1 SGHRS, CDR2 YFSETQ. V was shortened by 2 bases and J by 2 bases, with 13 bases between the two germline ends. The CDR3 totals 16 residues. CDR3 sequence reads: CASSFERLGNTGELFF. In DNA form, the CDR3 reads TGCGCCAGCAGCTTTGAGAGACTGGGCAACACCGGGGAGCTGTTTTTT. Looking up the rest from reference TRBV5-1 and TRBJ2-2 gives the full variable domain: KAGVTQTPRYLIKTRGQQVTLSCSPISGHRSVSWYQQTPGQGLQFLFEYFSETQRNKGNFPGRFSGRQFSNSRSEMNVSTLELGDSALYLCASSFERLGNTGELFFGEGSRLTVL.

The genes are TRBV5-1 and TRBJ1-6, with 7 bases identical to TRBD1. J gave up 6 bases and V 3 bases, and 6 bases lay outside the gene matches. The CDR3 has 15 amino acids. Germline CDR1 SGHRS, CDR2 YFSETQ. CDR3 residues: CASSSGDRVNSPLHF. The DNA of the CDR3 is TGCGCCAGCAGCTCTGGAGACAGGGTTAATTCACCCCTCCACTTT.

CDR3 residues: CASRWGTGSEKLFF. CDR3 nucleotide sequence: TGTGCCAGCAGATGGGGGACAGGGAGTGAAAAACTGTTTTTT. V usage is TRBV6-5 and J usage is TRBJ1-4; 9 positions agree with TRBD1. The CDR3 is made up of 14 amino acids. CDR1 is MNHEY and CDR2 is SVGAGI in the germline V gene. Losses at the gene ends were 6 bases for V and 7 bases for J; bases not matched to a gene: 6.

V is TRBV20-1 and J is TRBJ1-1; D remains unclear. Germline assignment: CDR1 DFQATT and CDR2 SNEGSKA (reference sequence). Trimming cost V 5 bases and J 2 bases, with 15 bases left between them. CDR3 length: 14 residues. CDR3 amino acids: CSAELEGINTEAFF. The CDR3 bases are TGCAGTGCTGAGCTAGAGGGAATAAACACTGAAGCTTTCTTT.

The gene calls are TRBV25-1 and TRBJ2-5; TRBD2 matches at 10 bases. In germline, CDR1 is MGHDK, CDR2 SYGVNS. The CDR3 spans 11 residues. J lost 11 bases, V lost 9 bases, and 6 bases had no gene match. The CDR3 DNA follows: TGTGCCAGTCTAGCGGGAGAAGGGCAGTACTTC. Translation gives CASLAGEGQYF. Supplemented by reference TRBV25-1 and TRBJ2-5, the full variable domain reads EADIYQTPRYLVIGTGKKITLECSQTMGHDKMYWYQQDPGMELHLIHYSYGVNSTEKGDLSSESTVSRIRTEHFPLTLESARPSHTSQYLCASLAGEGQYFGPGTRLLVL.

V is TRBV10-3 and J is TRBJ1-1, with D hard to call. V was pared by 0 bases and J by 3 bases, with 11 bases between. CDR1 is ENHRY, CDR2 SYGVKD, per germline. CDR3 length: 15 residues. The CDR3 DNA reads TGTGCCATCAGTGAGTCGGGCAGCTCATACACTGAAGCTTTCTTT. This sequence encodes CAISESGSSYTEAFF.

The chain carries TRBV12-3 or TRBV12-4 and TRBJ2-1; TRBD2 agrees at 11 bases. The V segment lost 6 bases and the J segment 6 bases; nucleotides outside the gene matches: 7. This CDR3 has 15 amino acids. The CDR3 sequence: CASRVTSGVGNEQFF. The CDR3, as DNA: TGTGCCAGCAGGGTGACTAGCGGGGTAGGCAATGAGCAGTTCTTC.

The chain carries TRBV6-2 or TRBV6-3 and TRBJ1-5, with no clear D. V was cut by 5 bases and J by 3 bases, with 17 bases left in between. Germline CDR1 reads MNHEY; CDR2 reads SVGEGT. This CDR3 is built from 16 residues. CDR3 in amino acids: CASSRTELRINQPQHF. CDR3 coding DNA: TGTGCCAGCAGTCGGACCGAGTTACGAATCAATCAGCCCCAGCATTTT.

The chain uses TRBV6-2 or TRBV6-3 and TRBJ2-7; 8 nucleotides line up with TRBD1. Germline V gene lookup returns CDR1 MNHEY and CDR2 SVGEGT. This CDR3 contains 13 residues. Trimming at V came to 5 bases and at J to 11 bases, leaving 11 bases not matched to a gene. As DNA, the CDR3 is TGTGCCAGCAGTGACCCACCCCTGGACAGGGAGTACTTC. This codes for CASSDPPLDREYF.

This clonotype was recorded a few times. The V call is TRBV10-3, the J call TRBJ2-5; D may be TRBD1 (6 bases). Germline loops: CDR1 ENHRY, CDR2 SYGVKD. The CDR3 has 14 residues. Trimming took 4 bases from V and 5 from J, leaving 14 bases between them. The CDR3 region is CAISGTGMGETQYF. CDR3 nucleotides: TGTGCCATCAGTGGCACAGGGATGGGCGAGACCCAGTACTTC.

The CDR3 DNA is TGTGCCAGCAGTCATTATCCGGATGAGCAGTTCTTC. Translated, it gives CASSHYPDEQFF. The J gene is TRBJ2-1, the V gene TRBV12-3 or TRBV12-4; D is uncertain. Trimming took 5 bases from V and 8 from J, leaving 10 bases between them. The CDR3 runs to 12 residues.

In its sample, this clonotype was seen a few times. The J gene is TRBJ2-3, the V gene TRBV18; TRBD1 matches 9 bases. Losses at the gene ends were 4 bases for V and 1 base for J; bases not matched to a gene: 3. The germline gives CDR1 KGHSH, CDR2 LQKENI. CDR3 size: 15 residues. The DNA of the CDR3 is TGTGCCAGCTCACAACAGGGGGCGCGCACAGATACGCAGTATTTT. Its protein product is CASSQQGARTDTQYF.

The chain uses TRBV20-1 and TRBJ1-4; D is ambiguous. The CDR3 length is 13 residues. Per germline, CDR1 DFQATT and CDR2 SNEGSKA (reference sequence). V lost 5 bases and J 6 bases, leaving 13 bases between the germline ends. CDR3 coding DNA: TGCAGTGCTGACCCACAAGAGGATGAAAAACTGTTTTTT. Translated, it gives CSADPQEDEKLFF.

J is TRBJ2-4 and V is TRBV6-5; D ambiguous. Germline V gene lookup returns CDR1 MNHEY and CDR2 SVGAGI. Deletions cut 0 bases from V and 0 bases from J, with 6 bases between. This CDR3 has 15 residues. CDR3 loop: CASSYSALAKNIQYF. CDR3 coding DNA: TGTGCCAGCAGTTACTCGGCCCTAGCCAAAAACATTCAGTACTTC.

The chain combines TRBV11-2 with TRBJ1-2; perhaps TRBD1 as D (6 bases). Trimming took 3 bases from V and 0 from J, leaving 14 bases between them. There are 16 residues in the CDR3. The V gene's germline CDR1 is SGHAT and CDR2 FQNNGV. CDR3 DNA sequence: TGTGCCAGCAGCTTCCGCCGGGACATCACTAACTATGGCTACACCTTC. Protein: CASSFRRDITNYGYTF. Full variable domain (rest looked up from reference TRBV11-2 and TRBJ1-2): EAGVAQSPRYKIIEKRQSVAFWCNPISGHATLYWYQQILGQGPKLLIQFQNNGVVDDSQLPKDRFSAERLKGVDSTLKIQPAKLEDSAVYLCASSFRRDITNYGYTFGSGTRLTVV.

This clonotype came up a few times. V and J are TRBV4-3 and TRBJ2-1; 11 nucleotides agree with TRBD2. The trim removed 1 base at V and 0 bases at J, leaving 5 bases unmatched. CDR3 length: 18 residues. Germline CDR1 LGHNA, CDR2 YSLEER. Written as DNA, the CDR3 is TGCGCCAGCAGCCAAGCTAGCGGGGGGACCTACTCCTACAATGAGCAGTTCTTC. It codes for CASSQASGGTYSYNEQFF.

The rearrangement joins TRBV6-2 or TRBV6-3 to TRBJ2-6, with D perhaps matching TRBD1 or TRBD2 (5 bases each). CDR1 is MNHEY and CDR2 is SVGEGT in the germline V gene. The germline V and J ends were trimmed by 0 bases and 2 bases, with 14 bases remaining between them. The CDR3 length is 18 residues. The CDR3 sequence: CASSYSMLGDPGANVLTF. The DNA of the CDR3 is TGTGCCAGCAGTTACTCGATGCTGGGGGACCCTGGGGCCAACGTCCTGACTTTC.

The rearrangement links TRBV6-2 or TRBV6-3 to TRBJ2-3; D gene ambiguous. The CDR3 consists of 14 residues. From germline, CDR1 is MNHEY and CDR2 SVGEGT. The ends were cut back, 5 bases at V and 3 bases at J, with 12 bases in the middle. The CDR3 sequence is CASSHPGLTDTQYF. CDR3 DNA: TGTGCCAGCAGTCACCCGGGCCTTACAGATACGCAGTATTTT.

Worth noting for this clonotype: Germline and junction disagree at one end, which may indicate a read error. The chain links TRBV15 to TRBJ2-2; a possible D gene is TRBD2 (6 bases). Per the germline V gene, CDR1 is LNHNV and CDR2 is YYDKDF (reference sequence). CDR3 size: 14 residues. CDR3 loop: CATSRDGTAGELSF. Written as DNA, the CDR3 is TGTGCCACCAGCAGAGATGGGACTGCCGGGGAGCTGTCTTTT.

The chain couples TRBV7-2 to TRBJ2-5; TRBD2 agrees at 10 bases. The CDR3 spans 16 residues. V shed 5 bases and J 5 bases; nucleotides not matched to a gene: 11. Germline loops: CDR1 SGHTA, CDR2 FQGNSA. The CDR3 DNA is TGTGCCAGCAGCCCCGCGAGCGGGGGGGCGGAGGAGACCCAGTACTTC. Its translation: CASSPASGGAEETQYF.